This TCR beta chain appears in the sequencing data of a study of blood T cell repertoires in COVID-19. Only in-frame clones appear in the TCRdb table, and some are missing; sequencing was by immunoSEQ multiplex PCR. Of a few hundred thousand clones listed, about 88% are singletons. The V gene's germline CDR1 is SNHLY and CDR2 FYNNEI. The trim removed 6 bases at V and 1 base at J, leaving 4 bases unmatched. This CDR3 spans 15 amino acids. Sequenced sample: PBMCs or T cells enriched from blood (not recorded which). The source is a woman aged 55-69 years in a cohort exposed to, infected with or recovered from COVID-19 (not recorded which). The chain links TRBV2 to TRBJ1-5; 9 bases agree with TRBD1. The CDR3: CASSPGQGSNQPQHF. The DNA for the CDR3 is TGTGCCAGCAGCCCTGGACAGGGGAGCAATCAGCCCCAGCATTTT.